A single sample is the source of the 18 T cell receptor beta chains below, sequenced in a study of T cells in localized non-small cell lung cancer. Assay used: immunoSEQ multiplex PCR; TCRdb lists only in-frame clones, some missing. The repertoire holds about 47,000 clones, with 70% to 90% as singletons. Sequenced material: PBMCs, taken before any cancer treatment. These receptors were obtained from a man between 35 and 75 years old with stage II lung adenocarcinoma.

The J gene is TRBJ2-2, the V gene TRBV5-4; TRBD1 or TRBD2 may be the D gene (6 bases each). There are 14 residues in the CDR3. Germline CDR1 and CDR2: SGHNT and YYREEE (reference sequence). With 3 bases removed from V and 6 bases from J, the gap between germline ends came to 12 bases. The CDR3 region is CASSWGAGAGELFF. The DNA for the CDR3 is TGTGCCAGCAGCTGGGGGGCAGGGGCCGGGGAGCTGTTTTTT.

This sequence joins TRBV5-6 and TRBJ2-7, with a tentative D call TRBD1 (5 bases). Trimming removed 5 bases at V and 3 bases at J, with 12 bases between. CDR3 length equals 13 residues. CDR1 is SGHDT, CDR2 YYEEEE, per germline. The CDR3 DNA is TGTGCCAGCAGTCCAGGGTTGGGCTACGAGCAGTACGTC. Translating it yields CASSPGLGYEQYV.

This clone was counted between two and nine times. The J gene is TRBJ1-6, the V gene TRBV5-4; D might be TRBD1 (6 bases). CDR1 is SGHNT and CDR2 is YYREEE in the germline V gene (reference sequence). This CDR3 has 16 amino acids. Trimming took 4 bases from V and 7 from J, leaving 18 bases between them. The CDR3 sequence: CASSRWIQGGNSPLHF. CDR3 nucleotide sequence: TGTGCCAGCAGCCGGTGGATACAGGGTGGGAATTCACCCCTCCACTTT. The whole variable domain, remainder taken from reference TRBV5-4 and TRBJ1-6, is ETGVTQSPTHLIKTRGQQVTLRCSSQSGHNTVSWYQQALGQGPQFIFQYYREEENGRGNFPPRFSGLQFPNYSSELNVNALELDDSALYLCASSRWIQGGNSPLHFGNGTRLTVT.

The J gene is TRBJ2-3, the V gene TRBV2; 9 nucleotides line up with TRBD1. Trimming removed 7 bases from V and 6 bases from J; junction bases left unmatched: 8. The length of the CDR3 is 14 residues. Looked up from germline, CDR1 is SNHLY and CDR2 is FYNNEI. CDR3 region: CASMWDRAEDTQYF. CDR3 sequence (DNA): TGTGCCAGCATGTGGGACAGGGCTGAGGATACGCAGTATTTT.

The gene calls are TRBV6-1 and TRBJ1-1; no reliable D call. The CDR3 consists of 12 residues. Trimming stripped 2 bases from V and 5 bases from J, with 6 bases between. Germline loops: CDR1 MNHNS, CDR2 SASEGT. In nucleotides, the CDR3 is TGTGCCAGCAGTGAAAAGGGAACTGAAGCTTTCTTT. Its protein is CASSEKGTEAFF.

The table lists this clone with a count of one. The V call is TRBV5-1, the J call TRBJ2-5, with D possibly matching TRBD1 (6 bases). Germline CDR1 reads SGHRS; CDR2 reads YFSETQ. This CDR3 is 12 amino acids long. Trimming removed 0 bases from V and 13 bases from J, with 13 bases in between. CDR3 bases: TGCGCCAGCAGCTTGGGCAGGGGCATTTGGTACTTC. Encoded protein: CASSLGRGIWYF.

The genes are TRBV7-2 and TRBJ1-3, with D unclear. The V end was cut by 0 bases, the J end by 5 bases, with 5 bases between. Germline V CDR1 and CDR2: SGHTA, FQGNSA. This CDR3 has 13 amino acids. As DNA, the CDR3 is TGTGCCAGCAGCTTAGCGGGAAGAAACACCATATATTTT. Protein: CASSLAGRNTIYF. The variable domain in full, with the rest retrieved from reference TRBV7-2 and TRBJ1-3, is GAGVSQSPSNKVTEKGKDVELRCDPISGHTALYWYRQSLGQGLEFLIYFQGNSAPDKSGLPSDRFSAERTGGSVSTLTIQRTQQEDSAVYLCASSLAGRNTIYFGEGSWLTVV.

The CDR3 loop is CASSLATATGELFF. In DNA form, the CDR3 reads TGTGCCAGCAGCTTAGCGACAGCCACCGGGGAGCTGTTTTTT. This chain uses TRBV7-8 with TRBJ2-2, with a tentative D call TRBD1 (5 bases). V lost 0 bases and J lost 4, with 6 bases in between. Per germline, CDR1 SGHVS and CDR2 FQNEAQ. The CDR3 sequence is 14 residues long.

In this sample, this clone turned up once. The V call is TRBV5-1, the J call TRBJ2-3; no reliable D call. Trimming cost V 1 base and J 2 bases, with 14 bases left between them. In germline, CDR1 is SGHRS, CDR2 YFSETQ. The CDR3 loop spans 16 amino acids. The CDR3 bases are TGCGCCAGCAGCTTGAAAGAGGTCCTAGACACAGATACGCAGTATTTT. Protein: CASSLKEVLDTDTQYF.

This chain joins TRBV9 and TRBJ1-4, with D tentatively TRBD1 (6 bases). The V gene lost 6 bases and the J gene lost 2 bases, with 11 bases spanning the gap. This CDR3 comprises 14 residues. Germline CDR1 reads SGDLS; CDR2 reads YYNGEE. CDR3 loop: CASNRGGTNEKLFF. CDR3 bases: TGTGCCAGCAACAGAGGGGGGACTAATGAAAAACTGTTTTTT.

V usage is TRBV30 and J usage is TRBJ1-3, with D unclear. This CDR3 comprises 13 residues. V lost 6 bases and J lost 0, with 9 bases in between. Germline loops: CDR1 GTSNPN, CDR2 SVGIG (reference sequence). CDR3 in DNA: TGTGCCTGCGCCAGAGACTCTGGAAACACCATATATTTT. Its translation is CACARDSGNTIYF. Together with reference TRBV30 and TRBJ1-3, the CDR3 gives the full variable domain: SQTIHQWPATLVQPVGSPLSLECTVEGTSNPNLYWYRQAAGRGLQLLFYSVGIGQISSEVPQNLSASRPQDRQFILSSKKLLLSDSGFYLCACARDSGNTIYFGEGSWLTVV.

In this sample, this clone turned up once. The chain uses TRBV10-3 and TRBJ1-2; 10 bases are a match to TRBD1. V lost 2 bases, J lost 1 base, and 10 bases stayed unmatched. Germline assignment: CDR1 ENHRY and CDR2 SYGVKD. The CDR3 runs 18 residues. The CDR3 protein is CAISEGGTGAKSNYGYTF. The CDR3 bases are TGTGCCATCAGTGAGGGCGGGACAGGGGCCAAAAGTAACTATGGCTACACCTTC.

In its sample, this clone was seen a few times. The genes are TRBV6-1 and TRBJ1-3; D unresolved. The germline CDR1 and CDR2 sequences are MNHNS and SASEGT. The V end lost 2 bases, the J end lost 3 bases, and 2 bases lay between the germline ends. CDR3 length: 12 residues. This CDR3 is CASSEFGNTIYF. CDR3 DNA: TGTGCCAGCAGTGAATTTGGAAACACCATATATTTT.

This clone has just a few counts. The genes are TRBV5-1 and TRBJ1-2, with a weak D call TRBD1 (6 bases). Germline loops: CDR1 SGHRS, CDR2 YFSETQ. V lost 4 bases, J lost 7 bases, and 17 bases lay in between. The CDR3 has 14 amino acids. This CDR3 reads CASSDLQGSGGYTF. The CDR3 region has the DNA TGCGCCAGCAGCGATCTACAGGGATCGGGTGGCTACACCTTC.

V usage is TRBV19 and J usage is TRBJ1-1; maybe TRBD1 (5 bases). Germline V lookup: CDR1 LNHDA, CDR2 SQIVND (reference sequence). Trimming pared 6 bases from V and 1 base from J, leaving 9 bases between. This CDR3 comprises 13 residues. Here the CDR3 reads CASRLGTNTEAFF. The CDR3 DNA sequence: TGTGCCAGTAGGTTGGGGACGAACACTGAAGCTTTCTTT.

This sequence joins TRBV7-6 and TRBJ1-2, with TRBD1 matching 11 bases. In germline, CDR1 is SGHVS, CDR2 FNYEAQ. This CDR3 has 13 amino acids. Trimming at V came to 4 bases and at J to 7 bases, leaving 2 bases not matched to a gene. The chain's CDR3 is CASSYGQGAGYTF. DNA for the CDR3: TGTGCCAGCAGCTACGGACAGGGGGCTGGCTACACCTTC.

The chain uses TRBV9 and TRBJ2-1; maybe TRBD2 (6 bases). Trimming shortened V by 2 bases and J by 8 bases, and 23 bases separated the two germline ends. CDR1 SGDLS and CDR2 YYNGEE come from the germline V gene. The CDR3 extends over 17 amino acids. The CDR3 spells CASSVGPHDPGRDEQFF. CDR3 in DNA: TGTGCCAGCAGCGTGGGACCACATGACCCCGGGAGAGATGAGCAGTTCTTC.

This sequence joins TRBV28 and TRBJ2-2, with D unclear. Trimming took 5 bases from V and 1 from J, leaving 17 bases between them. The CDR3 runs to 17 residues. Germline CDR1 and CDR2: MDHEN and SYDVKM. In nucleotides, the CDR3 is TGTGCCAGCAGTAAGGCCGTGTCCCGACAGAACACCGGGGAGCTGTTTTTT. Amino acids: CASSKAVSRQNTGELFF.